This TCR beta chain was sequenced during a study of T cells in Graves' hyperthyroidism and ophthalmopathy (dated by TCRdb to between 2018 and 2021). Regarding the research as a whole: Peripheral blood samples were taken at the time of initial diagnosis, prior to any treatment. According to the paper, TCR Vbeta CDR3 sequencing was carried out on over 130 peripheral blood samples, which came from approximately 41 ophthalmopathy, under 80 hyperthyroidism and about 17 progressor patients. Following sampling, methimazole starting at 30 mg daily was given to hyperthyroidism patients, and high-dose intravenous methylprednisolone was given to ophthalmopathy patients. To identify TCR V-J signatures that set the groups apart, the researchers used a discovery cohort of about a hundred patients, made up of roughly 45 with Graves' ophthalmopathy and some 60 with stable Graves' hyperthyroidism. In six Graves' hyperthyroidism patients, the study also compared T-cell repertoires from thyroid tissue with T-cell repertoires from blood. An independent validation cohort of 18 to 20 hyperthyroidism patients and approximately 17 patients who later progressed to ophthalmopathy tested prospective prediction of ophthalmopathy. The 100 or so discovery patients were randomly split 7:3 into training and test sets. Beyond this particular receptor, the publication reports: Most expanded thyroid clonotypes (frequency above 0.001) were also found in blood, which suggests that blood repertoires may mirror thyroid immune responses. Ophthalmopathy was separated from stable hyperthyroidism by a 13 V-J signature model, with about 88% sensitivity and about 81% specificity obtained in cross-validation and 80%/75% obtained in testing. No statistical method was used to set the sample size in advance, and investigators knew the group allocation. In validation, the model predicted progression to ophthalmopathy a median of about 5.9 months before onset, with roughly 71% sensitivity and about 72% specificity.

Hyperthyroidism patients were aged 18 to 65 years and newly diagnosed, with disease duration of less than 2 months. Any patient with an uncontrolled infection, another autoimmune disease, pregnancy or lactation was excluded. Diagnoses were established on the basis of clinical symptoms, serum thyroxine and TRAb, thyroid ultrasound, and orbital computed tomography. For progressor patients, blood was drawn at the first diagnosis of hyperthyroidism, before any ophthalmopathy symptoms had appeared. PBMCs were isolated from 10 ml of fresh peripheral blood by Ficoll-Paque density gradient centrifugation. Progressor patients were first diagnosed with Graves' hyperthyroidism and then developed ophthalmopathy during follow-up. Total RNA was extracted using Trizol reagent, and RNA quality was assessed on an Agilent 2100 Bioanalyzer. The TCR beta CDR3 regions were amplified from the RNA transcripts. A first-round RT-PCR of the TCR CDR3 used the HTBI primer set with the Qiagen OneStep RT-PCR kit. The libraries were constructed in a second round of multiplex PCR and then size-selected and purified. Libraries were sequenced paired-end with 100 bp reads on an Illumina HiSeq2000. The authors' pipeline ran thus. SOAPnuke was used to process the raw data, removing reads that contained adapters or uncalled bases, had a mean Phred below 15, or lacked an exact match to the constant primer or identifier. High-quality paired reads were merged using COPE v1.2.5, and each unique nucleotide sequence was defined as a clonotype. Clonotypes were aligned to IMGT TRBV, TRBD and TRBJ reference segments using MiTCR v1.1. Analysis was restricted to V-J combinations with a frequency above 0.0001, which covered 99% to 99.2% of repertoires. A TCS score was defined as the ratio of F50 (clonal expansion) to E x V (chaos), with BLOSUM62-based TCRdist applied between CDR3 peptides within each V-J. Welch's t-statistics and random forest reduced just over 500 V-J features to 13, which were used in a naive Bayes classifier (R e1071). Clones were called with MiXCR by TCRdb after fastp trimmed the public reads at Q25, and only in-frame beta chains were retained. Identical CDR3 proteins give one entry, which carries the most common genes and DNA. TCRdb's processing, not the authors', yielded these V and J calls. This sample gives 550,000 to 850,000 distinct CDR3 sequences in total; around a sixth of them show up just once. Together, the top ten hold roughly 17% of the sample.

Many counts were recorded for this clonotype. Its antigen is unknown. The sample holds no much larger clone one base away, and base qualities are not on file. Including the terminal cysteine and phenylalanine, the CDR3 comprises 14 residues. This entry keeps only the CDR3 DNA: 42 bases, framed from base 1. The germline V gene sets CDR1 to SGHRS and CDR2 to YFSETQ. Trimming costs V 4 bases and J 2 bases, and their ends lie 12 bases apart. Sequenced material: blood. This TCR derives from a woman aged 50 to 65 with Graves' hyperthyroidism that later progressed to Graves' ophthalmopathy. The rearranged chain carries TRBV5-1 and TRBJ1-1, with TRBD1 perhaps the D gene, on 6 matching bases. CDR3 reads: CASSPDSQNTEAFF. The DNA reads TGCGCCAGCAGCCCGGACAGCCAAAACACTGAAGCTTTCTTT. The CDR3, completed at both ends by the reference TRBV5-1 and TRBJ1-1 genes, gives the full variable domain KAGVTQTPRYLIKTRGQQVTLSCSPISGHRSVSWYQQTPGQGLQFLFEYFSETQRNKGNFPGRFSGRQFSNSRSEMNVSTLELGDSALYLCASSPDSQNTEAFFGQGTRLTVV.